The table lists the clone carrying this T cell receptor beta chain with a count of one. Original data processing: Estimation of nucleated cell counts was performed using reference gene primer amplification. Method: immunoSEQ multiplex PCR; TCRdb's copy keeps in-frame clones and lacks some. The DNA was the basis for D and trimming; V, J and clone size are from that table. The data contain about 300,000 clones, about 83% of them singletons. The record originates from a study of blood T cell repertoires in COVID-19. Study as a whole: Spain, Italy and the United States supplied samples that represented acute and convalescent COVID-19. From T cells, B-cell-depleted T cells, or PBMCs came the material, which was cDNA or gDNA.

V was pared by 5 bases and J by 7 bases, with 18 bases between. This CDR3 has 15 amino acids. Germline CDR1 reads SGHRS; CDR2 reads YFSETQ. The clonotype was recovered from a woman in her forties or fifties who had recovered from COVID-19. The rearrangement joins TRBV5-1 to TRBJ1-4; D gene ambiguous. Sequenced material: peripheral blood. The CDR3 sequence: CASRRSTVRGEKLFF. CDR3 sequence (DNA): TGCGCCAGCAGGAGAAGTACGGTACGCGGTGAAAAACTGTTTTTT.